What follows describes a single TCR beta chain. These data are taken from a study of cytomegalovirus exposure and HLA in healthy donors. The CDR3 has 14 residues. The ends were cut back, 4 bases at V and 4 bases at J, with 11 bases in the middle. Per the germline V gene, CDR1 is SGHNT and CDR2 is YYREEE (reference sequence). PCR primers comprised 60 Vbeta and 13 Jbeta primers. Measured with immunoSEQ multiplex PCR; TCRdb has only the in-frame clones, and not every one. Of 150,000 or so clones listed, approximately 80% were seen once; the top ten hold around 4%. The receptor comes from a male donor in good health and CMV-seropositive. The chain combines TRBV5-4 with TRBJ2-2; weak D call: TRBD1 (5 bases). Material for sequencing was PBMCs. For the CDR3, the DNA is TGTGCCAGCAGCGATAATACAGGCACCGGGGAGCTGTTTTTT. Its translation is CASSDNTGTGELFF. The complete variable domain, with remaining parts taken from reference TRBV5-4 and TRBJ2-2, reads ETGVTQSPTHLIKTRGQQVTLRCSSQSGHNTVSWYQQALGQGPQFIFQYYREEENGRGNFPPRFSGLQFPNYSSELNVNALELDDSALYLCASSDNTGTGELFFGEGSRLTVL.